This record covers a single T cell receptor beta chain. The target antigen is unknown. This sample stems from a study of T cell responses to AZD1222 COVID-19 vaccine. Germline V gene lookup returns CDR1 SGHVS and CDR2 FNYEAQ. This CDR3 has 16 residues. Trimming cost V 2 bases and J 2 bases, with 16 bases left between them. Study outcomes and limitations: White British ancestry dominated among donors, who included more females, and clonal diversity was possibly underestimated.

Clones were read by immunoSEQ multiplex PCR, and TCRdb kept only the in-frame ones, dropping some. Of over 95,000 clones listed, approximately 89% are singletons. This clonotype was obtained from an adult in good health. This specimen was peripheral blood, taken on day 0 of AZD1222 vaccination. The V call is TRBV7-6, the J call TRBJ2-7; no firm D call. CDR3 residues: CASSLLGSSDPYEQYF. The CDR3 coding sequence is TGTGCCAGCAGCTTACTCGGGTCCTCAGACCCCTACGAGCAGTACTTC.